The T cell receptor beta chain under discussion was sequenced for a study of spatial heterogeneity in lung cancer. About the study: Detection of beta-chain sequences consistently exceeded that of alpha-chain sequences.

Trimming took 1 base from V and 7 from J, leaving 14 bases between them. Germline V gene lookup returns CDR1 SEHNR and CDR2 FQNEAQ (reference sequence). The CDR3 contains 14 residues. Stated time point: sample taken at primary tumor resection. Sequencing was performed on whole RNA extracted from tumor and nontumor lung tissue, or from frozen PBMC, and the material was left unsorted. There were some 76 donors, all of them untreated patients with early-stage non-small cell lung cancer. This clonotype was recorded many times. All TCR cDNA molecules were individually tagged with a unique molecular identifier. TCRdb reprocessed the 5' RACE reads with MiXCR, giving one entry per CDR3 protein. The data contain tens of thousands of distinct CDR3 sequences, roughly 5% of them singletons.

This rearrangement joins TRBV7-9 to TRBJ2-7, with a weak D call TRBD2 (6 bases). This material consisted of PBMCs, taken at surgery. This receptor was taken from a female donor with early-stage non-small cell lung cancer. CDR3: CASSLVAGPWEQYF. The CDR3 DNA reads as TGTGCCAGCAGCTTAGTTGCGGGGCCGTGGGAGCAGTACTTC.